This TCR beta chain stems from a study of cytomegalovirus exposure and HLA in healthy donors (dated by TCRdb to 2015 to 2018). With respect to the entire study: According to a later analysis, the 120 or so validation repertoires were produced on the same platform as the approximately 610 repertoires of the first cohort. To predict cytomegalovirus infection status, the study combined high-throughput TCR immunosequencing, statistical association of individual TCRs with disease status, and machine learning. The study aimed to test whether signatures of past pathogen exposure could be identified by cataloging public T cell receptors. In addition to the first cohort of approximately 650 subjects, a separate validation cohort of 130 or so different subjects was used.

With respect to this clone: No antigen is known for it. The record has no base qualities; no much larger clone is one base away.

The library was made by the immunoSEQ multiplex PCR assay. Under the source paper's analysis protocol: A statistical classification framework was built for diagnosing cytomegalovirus status from the catalog of TCR beta chain sequences. TCRdb took this table from immuneACCESS and kept in-frame rearrangements with V and J called. Such tables lack part of the clones; where checked against another copy, unresolved V genes explain under half of the gap, and the rest is unexplained. The V and J calls and clone size were taken over from that table, and D and trimming were inferred from the DNA. This sample has around 60,000 clones in its table, and 95% to 97% of those were observed once. Clones ranked in the top ten supply under 1.5% of the sample. The CDR3 runs 16 residues from the cysteine to the phenylalanine. The retained sequence is limited to the CDR3, 48 bases, with the frame set at the first base. Relative to germline, V is 1 base shorter and J is 0 bases shorter, with 11 bases between their ends. CDR1 and CDR2, looked up from the germline V gene, are LGHNA and YSLEER.

Broader findings and caveats from the paper: All 120 or so repertoires were used to score co-occurrence in the validation cohort in a later analysis, because that analysis had no HLA typing for the cohort. Of the cluster scores, around 95% were above 0 in a later analysis, which found that TCRs clustered in the first cohort also tended to co-occur in the 90 to 150 validation repertoires. Most TCR sequences were observed very rarely across donors, whereas some public TCRs were present in many individuals. The authors suggested that the approach could potentially be generalized to other disease states and immunological phenotypes. The classifier was reported to diagnose cytomegalovirus status with high specificity and sensitivity in both the original cohort and the validation cohort. The study listed approximately 160 TCR beta chains as associated with cytomegalovirus. In vitro tests confirmed that a few of the cytomegalovirus-associated TCR beta chains recognize cytomegalovirus antigens.

Donors formed part of the validation cohort, which comprised 120 or so subjects and was distinct from the first cohort of 550 to 850 subjects. The chain links TRBV4-3 with TRBJ2-3; the best D guess is TRBD2, with 6 bases matching. This TCR was recovered from a woman aged 18 to 35 in good health and CMV-seronegative. The sample comprised PBMCs. Here is the DNA: TGCGCCAGCAGCCAAGCGAGTGGGGGGAGCACAGATACGCAGTATTTT. The translation is CASSQASGGSTDTQYF.